This TCR beta chain was identified during a study of cytomegalovirus exposure and HLA in healthy donors. Overall study context: An early data release held tens of millions of unique TCRs from HLA-typed donors. General study points: A later analysis associated 15,000 to 20,000 TCR beta sequences with HLA alleles at a 0.05 false discovery rate. The dataset shows that most TCR sequences were rare, while some public TCRs occurred in many donors. Productive rates of about 87% or about 30% were seen for most TCR beta V segments in an earlier analysis.

Primers for the PCR totalled 60 Vbeta and 13 Jbeta. Clones were sequenced by immunoSEQ multiplex PCR, and TCRdb holds only the in-frame ones, with some missing. The profile shows 140,000 to 150,000 clones, about 84% of them singletons. Between the trimmed V and J ends, which lost 5 bases and 5 bases, there was a span of 13 bases. The CDR3 is 13 residues long. Germline V gene sequence: CDR1 SEHNR, CDR2 FQNEAQ (reference sequence). Worth noting for this clone: The antigen is unknown.

The gene calls are TRBV7-9 and TRBJ2-7; tentatively, D is TRBD1 (6 bases). The TCR sequence derives from a male donor in good health and CMV-seronegative. The specimen was PBMCs. CDR3 region: CASSPGQSNEQYF. The CDR3, as DNA: TGTGCCAGCAGCCCCGGACAGTCCAACGAGCAGTACTTC.